The clone carrying this TCR beta chain came up a few times. Germline V gene lookup returns CDR1 SGHRS and CDR2 YFSETQ. The CDR3 is 13 amino acids. V trimming: 2 bases; J trimming: 5 bases; junction bases outside the gene matches: 2. This sample is drawn from a study of cytomegalovirus exposure and HLA in healthy donors. Assay used: immunoSEQ multiplex PCR; TCRdb lists only in-frame clones, some missing. In the table there are 150,000 to 200,000 clones, approximately 87% of which are singletons. The specimen sequenced was PBMCs. This clonotype was sampled from a woman in her 30s in good health and CMV-seronegative. This sequence joins TRBV5-1 and TRBJ2-7, with 9 bases lining up with TRBD1. CDR3 region: CASSFTGGDEQYF. Here the CDR3 DNA reads TGCGCCAGCAGCTTTACAGGGGGCGACGAGCAGTACTTC.